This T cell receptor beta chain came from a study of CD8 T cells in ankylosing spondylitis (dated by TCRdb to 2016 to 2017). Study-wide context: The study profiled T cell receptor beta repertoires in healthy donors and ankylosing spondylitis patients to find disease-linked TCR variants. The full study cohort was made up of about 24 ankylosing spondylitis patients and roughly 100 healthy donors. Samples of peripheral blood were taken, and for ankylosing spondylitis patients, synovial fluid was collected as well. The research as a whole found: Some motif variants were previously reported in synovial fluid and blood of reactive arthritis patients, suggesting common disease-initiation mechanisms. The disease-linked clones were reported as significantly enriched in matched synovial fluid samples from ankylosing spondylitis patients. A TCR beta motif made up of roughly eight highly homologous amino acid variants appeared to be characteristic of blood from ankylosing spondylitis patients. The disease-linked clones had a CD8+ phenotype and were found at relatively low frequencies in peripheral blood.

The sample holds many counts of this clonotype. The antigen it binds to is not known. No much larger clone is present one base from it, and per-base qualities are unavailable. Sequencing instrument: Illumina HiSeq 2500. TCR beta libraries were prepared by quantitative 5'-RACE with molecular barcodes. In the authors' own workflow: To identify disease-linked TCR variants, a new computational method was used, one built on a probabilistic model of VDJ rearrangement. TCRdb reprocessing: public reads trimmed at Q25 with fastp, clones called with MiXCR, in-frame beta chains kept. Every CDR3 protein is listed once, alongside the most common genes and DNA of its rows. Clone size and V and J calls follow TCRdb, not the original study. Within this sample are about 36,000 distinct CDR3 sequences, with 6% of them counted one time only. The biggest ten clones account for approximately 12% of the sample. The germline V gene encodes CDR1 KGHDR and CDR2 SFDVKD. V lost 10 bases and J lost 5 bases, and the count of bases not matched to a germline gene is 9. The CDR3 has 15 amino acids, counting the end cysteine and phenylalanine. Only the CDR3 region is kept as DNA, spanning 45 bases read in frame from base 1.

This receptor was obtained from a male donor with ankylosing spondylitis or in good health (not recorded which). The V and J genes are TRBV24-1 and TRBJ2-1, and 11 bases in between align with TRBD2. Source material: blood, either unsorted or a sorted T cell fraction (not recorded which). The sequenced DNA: TGTGCCACGGAGCCGGCGGGACTAGCGGACAATGAGCAGTTCTTC. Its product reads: CATEPAGLADNEQFF.